Described below is a single T cell receptor (beta chain) sequence and its context. This clonotype has only a few counts. The specificity of this receptor is unknown. No base quality values were provided; no much bigger clone lies one nucleotide off. Sequences MGHDK (CDR1) and SYGVNS (CDR2) are obtained from the germline V gene. From the cysteine through the phenylalanine, the CDR3 covers 16 amino acids. The only DNA kept is the CDR3, 48 bases in frame from the first base. V loses 3 bases, J loses 4 bases, and the germline ends lie 18 bases apart. The entry originates in a study of T-cell memory formation after mild COVID-19 (dated by TCRdb to the early 2020s). At the level of the whole study: Most TCR sequence clusters were specific to one of the two donors. Longitudinal TCRalpha and TCRbeta repertoire sequencing tracked T-cell clones expanding and contracting after mild COVID-19 in two donors. The cohort comprised two young, previously healthy adult volunteers, one female and one male. Beyond this particular receptor, the publication reports: The detection of some responding clones in pre-infection memory suggests that pre-existing cross-reactive memory T cells joined the SARS-CoV-2 response. SARS-CoV-2 specificity of the second-wave clones peaking on day 37 was not confirmed. Contracting CD4+ clones were found mainly in CM and EM memory subsets, while CD8+ clones were enriched in EMRA. Only a couple of mild cases were covered by the study, and larger cohorts that include severe cases with pre-infection samples were considered necessary. Clones contracting from day 15 to 85 had balanced CD4/CD8 phenotypes, while a second wave expanding from day 15 to 37 was biased towards CD4+.

Ficoll-Paque density gradient centrifugation was the method used to isolate PBMCs. Data came from an Illumina NovaSeq 6000. cDNA libraries for TCRalpha and TCRbeta were prepared by 5'RACE using constant-segment primers, with sample barcodes and unique molecular identifiers added. RNA was extracted from every sample with Trizol reagent. Library amplification was performed in two PCR steps, and a second sample barcode and Illumina TruSeq adapters were introduced in the second step. Libraries were sequenced on an Illumina NovaSeq with 2 x 150 bp paired-end reads. In the original analysis: The reads were demultiplexed and collapsed into UMI-guided consensus sequences using migec v1.2.7. Using mixcr v2.1.11, the UMI consensuses were aligned to TRA and TRB V and J templates and assembled into clonotypes. Expanded or contracted clonotypes were those called significant by both edgeR and NoisET, with noise models trained on biological replicates. edgeR calls used a false discovery rate-adjusted p below 0.01 and a log2 fold-change threshold of 1. As an exploratory analysis of dynamics, max-normalized trajectories of the 1000 most abundant clonotypes were examined with PCA combined with hierarchical clustering. Separately sequenced CD4+ and CD8+ repertoires were used to assign the CD4 or CD8 phenotype of responding clones. The public reads were run again by TCRdb, first through fastp at Q25 and then through MiXCR, and only productive beta chains were kept. Every distinct CDR3 protein forms one entry, paired with its most common genes and DNA. What appears here as the V and J calls and clone size reflects TCRdb's work, not the paper's. The sample table records roughly 190,000 distinct CDR3 sequences; 25% to 35% of these occur just once. About an eighth of the sample belongs to the ten largest clones.

The V gene is TRBV25-1 and the J gene is TRBJ1-1; the D gene is possibly TRBD1, with 5 bases matching. The specimen was PBMCs or a T cell subset sorted from them (not recorded which). The TCR was taken from an adult woman who had mild COVID-19 (a few samples of this study predate the infection). The sample titles of this study are shuffled in the database, so cell type and time point are left out; the donor was told from shared clones. The CDR3 is CASSEFGGGVSTEAFF. The nucleotides read TGTGCCAGCAGTGAGTTTGGTGGGGGAGTTAGCACTGAAGCTTTCTTT.